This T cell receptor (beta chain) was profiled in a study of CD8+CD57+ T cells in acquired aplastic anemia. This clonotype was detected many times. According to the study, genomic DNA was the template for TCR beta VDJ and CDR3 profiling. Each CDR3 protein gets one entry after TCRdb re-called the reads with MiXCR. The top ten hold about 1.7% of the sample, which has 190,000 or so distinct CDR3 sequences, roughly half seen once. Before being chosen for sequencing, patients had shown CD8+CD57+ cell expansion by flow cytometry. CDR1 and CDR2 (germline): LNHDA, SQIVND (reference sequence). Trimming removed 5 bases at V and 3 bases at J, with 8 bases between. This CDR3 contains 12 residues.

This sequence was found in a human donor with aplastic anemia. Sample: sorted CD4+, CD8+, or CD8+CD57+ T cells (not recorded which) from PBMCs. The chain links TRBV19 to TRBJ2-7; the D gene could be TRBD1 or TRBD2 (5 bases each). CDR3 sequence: CASSEGIYEQYF. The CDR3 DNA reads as TGTGCCAGTAGTGAGGGGATCTACGAGCAGTACTTC.